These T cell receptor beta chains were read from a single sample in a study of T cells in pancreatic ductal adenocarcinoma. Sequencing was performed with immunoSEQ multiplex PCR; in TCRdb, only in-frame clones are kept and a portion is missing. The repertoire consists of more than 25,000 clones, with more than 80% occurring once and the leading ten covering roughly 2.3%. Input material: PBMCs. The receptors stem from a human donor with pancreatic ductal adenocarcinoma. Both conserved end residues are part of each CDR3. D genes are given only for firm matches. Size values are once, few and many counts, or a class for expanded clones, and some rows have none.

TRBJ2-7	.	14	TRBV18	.	TGTGCCAGCTCACTGTCCCCCGAACGCTACGAGCAGTACTTC	CASSLSPERYEQYF
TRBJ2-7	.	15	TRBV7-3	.	TGTGCCAGCAGCTTAACTGGGGCAGGTTCCCACGAGCAGTACTTC	CASSLTGAGSHEQYF
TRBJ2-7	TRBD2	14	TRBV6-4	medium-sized	TGTGCCAGCAGTGACCGGGAGGGGTCCTACGAGCAGTACTTC	CASSDREGSYEQYF
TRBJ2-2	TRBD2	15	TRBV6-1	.	TGTGCCAGCAGCGGACTAGCGGGGAACACCGGGGAGCTGTTTTTT	CASSGLAGNTGELFF
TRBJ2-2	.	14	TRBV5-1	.	TGCGCCAGCAGCCCCAGGACCCCATCCGGGGAGCTGTTTTTT	CASSPRTPSGELFF
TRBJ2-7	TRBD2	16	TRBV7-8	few	TGTGCCAGCAGCGGATCCGGGACTAGCGGGAGTTACGAGCAGTACTTC	CASSGSGTSGSYEQYF
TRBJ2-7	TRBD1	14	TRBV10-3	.	TGTGCCATCAGTGAGGGACAGGGGACTTACGAGCAGTACTTC	CAISEGQGTYEQYF
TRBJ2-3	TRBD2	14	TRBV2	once	TGTGCCAGCAGTGAAGGGACTAGTCACAATACGCAGTATTTT	CASSEGTSHNTQYF
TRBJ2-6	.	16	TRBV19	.	TGTGCCAGTAGTGTACAGGGGAGGGGCGGGGCCAACGTCCTGACTTTC	CASSVQGRGGANVLTF
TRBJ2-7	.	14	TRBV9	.	TGTGCCAGCAGCGTAGGAGGAGAGGGGTACGAGCAGTACTTC	CASSVGGEGYEQYF
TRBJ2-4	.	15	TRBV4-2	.	TGTGCCAGCAGCCAACAGGGGCAGGGGATGGACATTCAGTACTTC	CASSQQGQGMDIQYF
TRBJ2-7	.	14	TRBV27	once	TGTGCCAGCAGTGTAACGGGCCTTACCTACGAGCAGTACTTC	CASSVTGLTYEQYF
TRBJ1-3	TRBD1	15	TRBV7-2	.	TGTGCCAGCAGCTTATACAGGGGGCCTGGAAACACCATATATTTT	CASSLYRGPGNTIYF